The 25 T cell receptor beta chains in this list originate from one sample, sequenced in a study of graft-versus-host responses after intestinal transplantation. TCRdb's copy holds only in-frame clones and misses some; the assay was immunoSEQ multiplex PCR. The table includes 98,000 or so clones, around 86% detected once. The input for sequencing was PBMCs, taken 255 days after intestinal transplant. These receptors came from a human patient who received an intestinal transplant, so some T cells may come from the graft donor.

The genes are TRBV25-1 and TRBJ2-3; 8 nucleotides align to TRBD1. The CDR3 runs to 16 residues. The germline CDR1 and CDR2 sequences are MGHDK and SYGVNS. V was pared by 4 bases and J by 4 bases, with 10 bases of the junction left unmatched. In nucleotides, the CDR3 is TGTGCCAGCAGTGTTGCAGGGGGCAGGGTTGCAGATACGCAGTATTTT. Translation gives CASSVAGGRVADTQYF.

V usage is TRBV2 and J usage is TRBJ1-1, with a tentative D call TRBD1 (6 bases). Germline assignment: CDR1 SNHLY and CDR2 FYNNEI. CDR3 length equals 14 residues. V was cut by 4 bases and J by 0 bases, with 9 bases left in between. As DNA, the CDR3 is TGTGCCAGCAGTGCGGGGACAATGAACACTGAAGCTTTCTTT. This codes for CASSAGTMNTEAFF. The full variable domain, its missing parts supplied by reference TRBV2 and TRBJ1-1, is EPEVTQTPSHQVTQMGQEVILRCVPISNHLYFYWYRQILGQKVEFLVSFYNNEISEKSEIFDDQFSVERPDGSNFTLKIRSTKLEDSAMYFCASSAGTMNTEAFFGQGTRLTVV.

V usage is TRBV5-8 and J usage is TRBJ2-1; TRBD2 matches at 7 bases. Germline CDR1 and CDR2: SGHTS and YDEGEE. CDR3 length: 15 amino acids. V lost 5 bases and J lost 4; bases outside the gene matches: 9. The CDR3 region has the DNA TGTGCCAGCAGTGGCGCGGGGGTCGTGTACAATGAGCAGTTCTTC. Amino acid sequence: CASSGAGVVYNEQFF.

This clone was observed a few times. This chain connects TRBV19 to TRBJ2-7, with D possibly matching TRBD1 (5 bases). This CDR3 has 14 residues. Germline V lookup: CDR1 LNHDA, CDR2 SQIVND (reference sequence). Between the trimmed V and J ends, which lost 1 base and 3 bases, there was a span of 10 bases. CDR3 in DNA: TGTGCCAGTAGTATAGCGGACACCTACTACGAGCAGTACTTC. It codes for CASSIADTYYEQYF.

CDR3 in DNA: TGCGCCAGCAGCCTAATGACATCGGTTAAGGAGACCCAGTACTTC. Its protein product is CASSLMTSVKETQYF. The rearrangement uses TRBV4-1 and TRBJ2-5; D remains unclear. The ends were cut back, 4 bases at V and 5 bases at J, with 17 bases in the middle. Germline loops: CDR1 MGHRA, CDR2 YSYEKL. There are 15 residues in the CDR3.

A single count supports this clone. CDR3 nucleotide sequence: TGTGCCAGTAGTATAGATTACACAGCGGCGGATGGCTACACCTTC. It encodes CASSIDYTAADGYTF. The chain recombines TRBV19 with TRBJ1-2; D uncertain. The CDR3 has 15 amino acids. CDR1 and CDR2 (germline): LNHDA, SQIVND (reference sequence). V was pared by 0 bases and J by 6 bases, with 14 bases between. Based on the CDR3 plus reference TRBV19 and TRBJ1-2, the full variable domain is DGGITQSPKYLFRKEGQNVTLSCEQNLNHDAMYWYRQDPGQGLRLIYYSQIVNDFQKGDIAEGYSVSREKKESFPLTVTSAQKNPTAFYLCASSIDYTAADGYTFGSGTRLTVV.

The V gene is TRBV2, the J gene TRBJ2-5; 12 bases map to TRBD2. The ends lost 7 bases at V and 5 bases at J; junction bases unmatched: 8. In germline, CDR1 is SNHLY, CDR2 FYNNEI. The CDR3 length is 15 residues. The DNA for the CDR3 is TGTGCCAGCACCTCTGGACTAGCGGGAAGGGAGACCCAGTACTTC. Protein sequence: CASTSGLAGRETQYF. The whole variable domain, filled in from reference TRBV2 and TRBJ2-5, reads EPEVTQTPSHQVTQMGQEVILRCVPISNHLYFYWYRQILGQKVEFLVSFYNNEISEKSEIFDDQFSVERPDGSNFTLKIRSTKLEDSAMYFCASTSGLAGRETQYFGPGTRLLVL.

This clone was picked up a small number of times. This chain links TRBV7-9 with TRBJ2-2; 7 bases map to TRBD2. Trimming took 6 bases from V and 6 from J; bases not matched to a gene: 10. Germline V gene sequence: CDR1 SEHNR, CDR2 FQNEAQ (reference sequence). The CDR3 runs 15 residues. The CDR3 sequence is CASRYGAGSPGELFF. The CDR3 bases are TGTGCCAGCAGGTACGGAGCGGGGTCCCCCGGGGAGCTGTTTTTT.

This clone was seen once. The rearrangement uses TRBV6-5 and TRBJ1-1, with D possibly matching TRBD1 (5 bases). V was clipped by 0 bases and J by 3 bases, with 8 bases between them. The CDR3 has 14 amino acids. The germline V gene encodes CDR1 MNHEY and CDR2 SVGAGI. CDR3 protein: CASSYSGGYTEAFF. The CDR3 DNA sequence: TGTGCCAGCAGTTACTCTGGGGGGTACACTGAAGCTTTCTTT.

The CDR3 protein is CASSFRIGIETQYF. The CDR3 nucleotides are TGTGCCAGCAGCTTTAGAATTGGGATAGAGACCCAGTACTTC. The chain uses TRBV7-2 and TRBJ2-5, with D hard to call. Germline assignment: CDR1 SGHTA and CDR2 FQGNSA. The CDR3 length is 14 residues. Trimming shortened V by 3 bases and J by 4 bases, and 12 bases separated the two germline ends.

The chain has TRBV7-9 and TRBJ2-1; the D call may be TRBD1 or TRBD2 (6 bases each). Germline V lookup: CDR1 SEHNR, CDR2 FQNEAQ (reference sequence). Trimming left V 4 bases short and J 1 base short, with 11 bases between. The CDR3 loop spans 15 amino acids. CDR3 loop: CASSYGGGSYNEQFF. The CDR3 nucleotides read TGTGCCAGCAGCTACGGAGGGGGATCCTACAATGAGCAGTTCTTC.

V is TRBV28 and J is TRBJ1-2; D gene ambiguous. Germline CDR1 and CDR2: MDHEN and SYDVKM. Deletions cut 5 bases from V and 1 base from J, with 11 bases between. The CDR3 covers 14 residues. CDR3 in amino acids: CASSRTGRNYGYTF. The CDR3 region has the DNA TGTGCCAGCAGTCGCACCGGGCGTAACTATGGCTACACCTTC.

This clone was found a few times. The rearrangement uses TRBV7-9 and TRBJ2-7, with no clear D. This CDR3 is 11 amino acids long. Between the trimmed V and J ends, which lost 0 bases and 7 bases, there was a span of 4 bases. Germline CDR1 and CDR2: SEHNR and FQNEAQ (reference sequence). CDR3 in DNA: TGTGCCAGCAGCTTAGCCACTGAGCAGTACTTC. It specifies CASSLATEQYF. The full variable domain, completed using reference TRBV7-9 and TRBJ2-7, is DTGVSQNPRHKITKRGQNVTFRCDPISEHNRLYWYRQTLGQGPEFLTYFQNEAQLEKSRLLSDRFSAERPKGSFSTLEIQRTEQGDSAMYLCASSLATEQYFGPGTRLTVT.

The V gene is TRBV15, the J gene TRBJ2-5, with 7 bases aligning to TRBD1. Losses at the gene ends were 5 bases for V and 4 bases for J; bases not matched to a gene: 4. Germline assignment: CDR1 LNHNV and CDR2 YYDKDF (reference sequence). The CDR3 length is 13 residues. The CDR3 DNA sequence: TGTGCCACCAGCCGTAGACAGGGAGAGACCCAGTACTTC. This sequence encodes CATSRRQGETQYF. The whole variable domain, remainder taken from reference TRBV15 and TRBJ2-5, is DAMVIQNPRYQVTQFGKPVTLSCSQTLNHNVMYWYQQKSSQAPKLLFHYYDKDFNNEADTPDNFQSRRPNTSFCFLDIRSPGLGDTAMYLCATSRRQGETQYFGPGTRLLVL.

J is TRBJ1-4 and V is TRBV7-8; D perhaps matches TRBD1 (6 bases). This CDR3 spans 16 amino acids. Germline V gives CDR1 SGHVS, CDR2 FQNEAQ. The V gene lost 1 base and the J gene lost 5 bases, with 14 bases spanning the gap. As DNA, the CDR3 is TGTGCCAGCAGCTTAGAGGCAGGGGCGGCCAATGAAAAACTGTTTTTT. Its translation: CASSLEAGAANEKLFF.

The genes are TRBV19 and TRBJ1-1; the match to TRBD1 covers 8 bases. With 0 bases clipped from V and 0 bases from J, the junction kept 9 bases outside the gene matches. CDR3 length: 18 residues. CDR1 and CDR2 from the germline V gene are LNHDA and SQIVND (reference sequence). The CDR3 here is CASSIDMDRVAMNTEAFF. The CDR3 DNA reads TGTGCCAGTAGTATAGACATGGACAGGGTAGCGATGAACACTGAAGCTTTCTTT.

This rearrangement joins TRBV11-2 to TRBJ2-7; TRBD1 might be the D (6 bases). This CDR3 has 14 residues. Germline V gene sequence: CDR1 SGHAT, CDR2 FQNNGV. V gave up 4 bases and J gave up 4 bases, with 14 bases separating them. The CDR3 reads CASSSGTTYYEQYF. The CDR3 DNA reads TGTGCCAGCAGCTCCGGGACAACTTATTACGAGCAGTACTTC.

The J gene is TRBJ2-7, the V gene TRBV18; perhaps TRBD1 as D (6 bases). The CDR3 has 13 residues. Trimming stripped 3 bases from V and 5 bases from J, with 11 bases between. Germline CDR1 is KGHSH and CDR2 is LQKENI. CDR3 nucleotide sequence: TGTGCCAGCTCACCCAACAGGGCGCACGAGCAGTACTTC. Amino acid sequence: CASSPNRAHEQYF.

The chain couples TRBV30 to TRBJ1-1; unclear D gene. The CDR3 runs 13 residues. From germline, CDR1 is GTSNPN and CDR2 SVGIG (reference sequence). The V end lost 5 bases, the J end lost 9 bases, and 19 bases lay between the germline ends. For the CDR3, the DNA is TGTGCCTGGCGACGACGCGGTGGCCTTAAAGCTTTCTTT. This codes for CAWRRRGGLKAFF.

The CDR3 bases are TGTGCCAGCAGTTTAGTGCAGACCTACTCCTACGAGCAGTACTTC. It is translated as CASSLVQTYSYEQYF. V gene TRBV28 combines with J gene TRBJ2-7; D ambiguous. Trimming removed 2 bases from V and 0 bases from J, with 11 bases in between. The CDR3 is made up of 15 amino acids. The V gene's germline CDR1 is MDHEN and CDR2 SYDVKM.

The chain joins TRBV7-8 to TRBJ2-5, with no clear D. There are 14 residues in the CDR3. Trimming took off 1 base at V and 5 bases at J, with 11 bases between the two ends. Germline CDR1 reads SGHVS; CDR2 reads FQNEAQ. The CDR3 coding sequence is TGTGCCAGCAGCTTAGATCTGGCAGCGGAGACCCAGTACTTC. Its protein product is CASSLDLAAETQYF. Full variable domain (missing parts from reference TRBV7-8 and TRBJ2-5): GAGVSQSPRYKVAKRGQDVALRCDPISGHVSLFWYQQALGQGPEFLTYFQNEAQLDKSGLPSDRFFAERPEGSVSTLKIQRTQQEDSAVYLCASSLDLAAETQYFGPGTRLLVL.

This clone came up once. The V and J genes are TRBV14 and TRBJ1-1; D perhaps matches TRBD1 (6 bases). The CDR3 consists of 14 residues. Trimming took off 4 bases at V and 3 bases at J, with 12 bases between the two ends. From germline, CDR1 is SGHDN and CDR2 FVKESK. CDR3: CASSPTGRYTEAFF. CDR3 bases: TGTGCCAGCAGCCCTACAGGGAGATACACTGAAGCTTTCTTT. The whole variable domain, remainder taken from reference TRBV14 and TRBJ1-1, is EAGVTQFPSHSVIEKGQTVTLRCDPISGHDNLYWYRRVMGKEIKFLLHFVKESKQDESGMPNNRFLAERTGGTYSTLKVQPAELEDSGVYFCASSPTGRYTEAFFGQGTRLTVV.

The chain employs TRBV6-1 and TRBJ1-3; 8 bases map to TRBD1. The V segment lost 8 bases and the J segment 4 bases; nucleotides outside the gene matches: 4. This CDR3 contains 13 residues. CDR1 and CDR2 from the germline V gene are MNHNS and SASEGT. CDR3 region: CASATGAGNTIYF. Written as DNA, the CDR3 is TGTGCCAGCGCGACAGGGGCGGGAAACACCATATATTTT.

Remarks on this clone: Other nucleotide sequences in the sample specify the same CDR3. V usage is TRBV29-1 and J usage is TRBJ2-1; 10 bases are shared with TRBD1. Losses at the gene ends were 5 bases for V and 4 bases for J; bases not matched to a gene: 5. The CDR3 has 14 residues. CDR1 is SQVTM, CDR2 ANQGSEA, per germline. The CDR3: CSVLGQGTYNEQFF. The CDR3, as DNA: TGCAGCGTTCTGGGACAGGGGACATACAATGAGCAGTTCTTC.

This rearrangement joins TRBV27 to TRBJ1-4, with 9 bases fitting TRBD1. Unmatched junction bases numbered 1, after V lost 0 bases and J lost 8 bases. Per the germline V gene, CDR1 is MNHEY and CDR2 is SMNVEV (reference sequence). The CDR3 covers 14 residues. CDR3 sequence: CASSLSGTGEKLFF. The CDR3 nucleotides read TGTGCCAGCAGTTTATCGGGGACAGGGGAAAAACTGTTTTTT.